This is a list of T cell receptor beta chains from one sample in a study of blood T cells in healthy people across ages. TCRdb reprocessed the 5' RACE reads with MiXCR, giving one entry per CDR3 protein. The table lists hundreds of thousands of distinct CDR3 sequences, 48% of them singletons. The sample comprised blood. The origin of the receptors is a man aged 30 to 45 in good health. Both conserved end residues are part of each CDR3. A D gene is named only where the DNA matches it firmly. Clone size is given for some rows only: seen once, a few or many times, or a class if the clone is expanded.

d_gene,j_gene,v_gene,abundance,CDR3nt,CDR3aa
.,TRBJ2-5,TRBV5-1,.,TGCGCCAGCAGCTTGGTGGTGGGAATAGAGACCCAGTACTTC,CASSLVVGIETQYF
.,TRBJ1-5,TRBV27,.,TGTGCCAGCAGAAAAAACGGGCAACTTAGCAATCAGCCCCAGCATTTT,CASRKNGQLSNQPQHF
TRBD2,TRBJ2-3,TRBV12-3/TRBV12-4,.,TGTGCCAGCAGCAAAGCGGGGGGGATAGATACGCAGTATTTT,CASSKAGGIDTQYF
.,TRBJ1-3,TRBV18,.,TGTGCCAGCTCACTGAATCCCTCGACAGGCGCTGGAAACACCATATATTTT,CASSLNPSTGAGNTIYF
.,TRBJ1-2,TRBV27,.,TGTGCCAGCAGGGCCAACCCCACAGCCCAATTCTACACCTTC,CASRANPTAQFYTF
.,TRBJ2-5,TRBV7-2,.,TGTGCCAGCAGCGCCCCGGGACAACAGTACTTC,CASSAPGQQYF
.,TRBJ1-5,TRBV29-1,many,TGCAGCGGGAGGCAGTTTTATAGCAATCAGCCCCAGCATTTT,CSGRQFYSNQPQHF
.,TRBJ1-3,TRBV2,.,TGTGCCAGCAGGGGGACGGTTTCTGGAAACACCATATATTTT,CASRGTVSGNTIYF
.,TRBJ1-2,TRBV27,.,TGTGCCAGCAGCCGACTGTCGGGGACGTACGACTATGGCTACACCTTC,CASSRLSGTYDYGYTF
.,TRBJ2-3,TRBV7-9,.,TGTGCCAGCAGCTTAGCAGGCCTAGTGGCAGATACGCAGTATTTT,CASSLAGLVADTQYF
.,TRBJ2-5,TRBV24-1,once,TGTGCCACCAGTGGAGGCGGGTGGGAACGAGAGGCCCAGTACTTC,CATSGGGWEREAQYF
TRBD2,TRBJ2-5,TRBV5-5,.,TGTGCCAGCAGCCTTGGACTAGCGGGGGGCCGGGGGTCCCAGTACTTC,CASSLGLAGGRGSQYF
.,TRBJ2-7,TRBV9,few,TGTGCCAGCAGCCCCCCTTCGGCACGCTCCTACGAGCAGTACTTC,CASSPPSARSYEQYF
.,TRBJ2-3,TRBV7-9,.,TGTGCCAGCAGCAGAGGGGACTTGGGTACGCAGTATTTT,CASSRGDLGTQYF
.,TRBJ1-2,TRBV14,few,TGTGCCAGCAGCCAAGACTGGGGCCCTACGGATGGCTACACCTTC,CASSQDWGPTDGYTF
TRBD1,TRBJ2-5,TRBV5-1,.,TGCGCCAGCAGCTTGGGAATCTTCCTTTACGGGACAGGGGGCCAAGAGACCCAGTACTTC,CASSLGIFLYGTGGQETQYF
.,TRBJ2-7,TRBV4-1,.,TGCGCCAGCAGCCAAGACTCCCTCGGGGTGCGGAGCTCCTACGAGCAGTACTTC,CASSQDSLGVRSSYEQYF
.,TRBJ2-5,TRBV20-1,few,TGCAGTGCTTACGGCATTGAGCAGTACTTC,CSAYGIEQYF
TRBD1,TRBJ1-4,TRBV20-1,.,TGCAGTGCTTACCAGGGGGCTAATGAAAAACTGTTTTTT,CSAYQGANEKLFF
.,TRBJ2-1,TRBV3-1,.,TGTGCCAGCAGCCAAGGAACTGTATCCTACAATGAGCAGTTCTTC,CASSQGTVSYNEQFF
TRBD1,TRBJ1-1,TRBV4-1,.,TGCGCCAGCAGCCAACCCCGGACAGGGACTGAAGCTTTCTTT,CASSQPRTGTEAFF
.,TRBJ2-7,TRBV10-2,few,TGCGCCAGCAGTGATTCCGGGACAAAGCCCTACGAGCAGTACTTC,CASSDSGTKPYEQYF
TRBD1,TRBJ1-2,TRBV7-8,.,TGTGCCAGCAGCCCACGACAGGGAGGGTTCTCGAGCTATGGCTACACCTTC,CASSPRQGGFSSYGYTF
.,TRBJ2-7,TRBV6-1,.,TGTGCCAGCAGTCAGGCGGGCCTTTACTCCTACGAGCAGTACTTC,CASSQAGLYSYEQYF
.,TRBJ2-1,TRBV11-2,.,TGTGCCAGCAGCTTAGGCGCCCCGGGGGCCAATGAGCAGTTCTTC,CASSLGAPGANEQFF
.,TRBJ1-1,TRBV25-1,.,TGTGCCAGCATGGGGCGGGGGATGAACACTGAAGCTTTCTTT,CASMGRGMNTEAFF
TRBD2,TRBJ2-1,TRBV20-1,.,TGCAGTGCTAGAGATCGGGGCGGGGGGACCGTCCCGAGCTCCTACAATGAGCAGTTCTTC,CSARDRGGGTVPSSYNEQFF
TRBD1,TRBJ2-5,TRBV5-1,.,TGCGCCAGCAGCTCGGGTCGGACAGGGGCGTCAGAGACCCAGTACTTC,CASSSGRTGASETQYF
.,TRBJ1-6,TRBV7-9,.,TGTGCCAGCAGCCGGCAGGATTCACCCCTCCACTTT,CASSRQDSPLHF
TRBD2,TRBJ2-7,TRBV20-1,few,TGCAGTGCCGATAGCGGGGGACCTTACTACGAGCAGTACTTC,CSADSGGPYYEQYF
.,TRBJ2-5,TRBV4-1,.,TGCGCCAGCAGCCAAGTGTGGGAGACCCAGTACTTC,CASSQVWETQYF
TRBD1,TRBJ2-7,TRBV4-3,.,TGCGCCAGCAGCCAAGATTTGGACAGGCTAACGGGCGAGCAGTACTTC,CASSQDLDRLTGEQYF
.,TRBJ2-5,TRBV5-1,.,TGCGCCAGTCACAGAAGGGAGACCCCCCAAGAGACCCAGTACTTC,CASHRRETPQETQYF
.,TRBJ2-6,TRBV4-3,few,TGCGCCAGCAGCCAAGGTCGGGGGCTTTCTGGGGCCAACGTCCTGACTTTC,CASSQGRGLSGANVLTF
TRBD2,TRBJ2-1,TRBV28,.,TGTGCCAGCAGTCAACCAACAGGGTCTAGCGGGGGGGCGTTCTACAATGAGCAGTTCTTC,CASSQPTGSSGGAFYNEQFF
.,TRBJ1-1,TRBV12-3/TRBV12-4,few,TGTGCCAGCAGCCTGACGAGGGAAGCTTTCTTT,CASSLTREAFF
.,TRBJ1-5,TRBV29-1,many,TGCAGCGTCAAAGATAGCAATCAGCCCCAGCATTTT,CSVKDSNQPQHF
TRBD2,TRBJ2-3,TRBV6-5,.,TGTGCCAGCTCGGCTAGCGGGGGGTGGACAGATACGCAGTATTTT,CASSASGGWTDTQYF
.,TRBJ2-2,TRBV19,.,TGTGCCAGTAGTTCTCCGGGACAGAACACCGGGGAGCTGTTTTTT,CASSSPGQNTGELFF
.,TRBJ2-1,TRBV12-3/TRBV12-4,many,TGTGCCAGCAGTTCGACCCAACTACCCAATGAGCAGTTCTTC,CASSSTQLPNEQFF
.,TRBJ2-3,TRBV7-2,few,TGTGCCAGCAGTCGACGTCGCATAGCTAGCACAGATACGCAGTATTTT,CASSRRRIASTDTQYF
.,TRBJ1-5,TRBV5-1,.,TGCGCCAGTAGCTTGGAAGCGTCTAGCAATCAGCCCCAGCATTTT,CASSLEASSNQPQHF
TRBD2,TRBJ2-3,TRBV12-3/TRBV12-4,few,TGTGCCAGCAGTTTCTGGCGGGGGGGTGCTACAGATACGCAGTATTTT,CASSFWRGGATDTQYF
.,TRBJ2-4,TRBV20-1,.,TGCAGTGCTAGAGAAGGGCAGGGTCCCAAAAACATTCAGTACTTC,CSAREGQGPKNIQYF
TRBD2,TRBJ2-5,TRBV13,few,TGTGCCAGCAGCTCCGGGACTAGCGAGGGCGAGACCCAGTACTTC,CASSSGTSEGETQYF
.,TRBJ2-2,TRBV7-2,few,TGTGCCAGCAGCCCTGGGCCCTTAGGCAGGGCTAACACCGGGGAGCTGTTTTTT,CASSPGPLGRANTGELFF
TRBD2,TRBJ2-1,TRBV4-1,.,TGCGCCAGCAGCCAATTCCCGGGGGGTGGCAGCAATGAGCAGTTCTTC,CASSQFPGGGSNEQFF
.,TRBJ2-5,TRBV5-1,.,TGCGCCACCTCCCTAGGCAGGGCGGTTTACGAGACCCAGTACTTC,CATSLGRAVYETQYF